The clone carrying this T cell receptor beta chain was seen ten or more times. These data belong to a study of T cell repertoires in cytomegalovirus infection. At the level of the study: CMV infection plus the matching HLA type was flagged by public TCR beta signatures.

TCRdb analysed the reads with MiXCR anew, one entry per CDR3 protein. The table lists some 150,000 distinct CDR3 sequences, about 6.3% of them singletons. Germline-derived CDR1 and CDR2 are SGHTA and FQGNSA. This CDR3 spans 16 amino acids. Trimming removed 5 bases from V and 7 bases from J; junction bases left unmatched: 16. V gene TRBV7-2 combines with J gene TRBJ2-5, with 7 bases aligning to TRBD2. The sequenced sample was PBMCs. The sequence came from a human donor in good health (CMV status not recorded). Some clones in this sample may be carry-over from other donors' samples. Here the CDR3 DNA reads TGTGCCAGCAGCCCTCTAGGCGGGGGTGTACCGGGGACCCAGTACTTC. This gives the protein CASSPLGGGVPGTQYF.